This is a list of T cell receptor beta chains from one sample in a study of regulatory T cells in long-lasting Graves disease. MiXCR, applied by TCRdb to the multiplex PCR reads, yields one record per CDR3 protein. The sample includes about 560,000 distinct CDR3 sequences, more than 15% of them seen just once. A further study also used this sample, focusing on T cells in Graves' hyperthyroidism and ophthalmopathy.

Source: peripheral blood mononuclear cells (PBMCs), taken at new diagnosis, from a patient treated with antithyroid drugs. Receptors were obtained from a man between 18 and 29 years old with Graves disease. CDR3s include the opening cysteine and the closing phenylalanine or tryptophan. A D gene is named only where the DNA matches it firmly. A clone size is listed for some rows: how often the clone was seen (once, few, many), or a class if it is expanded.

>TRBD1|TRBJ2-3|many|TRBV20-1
TGCAGTGCCATGCTTCGGGACAGTGGCACAGATACGCAGTATTTT
CSAMLRDSGTDTQYF
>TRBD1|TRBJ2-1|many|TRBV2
TGTGCCAGCAACCGGGACAGGGAGTACAATGAGCAGTTCTTC
CASNRDREYNEQFF
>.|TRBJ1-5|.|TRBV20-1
TGCAGTGCTGAAAAGGGCGGTCAGCCCCAGCATTTT
CSAEKGGQPQHF
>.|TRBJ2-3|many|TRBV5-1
TGCGCCAGCAGCCTAGGGGATTGGGGCACAGATACGCAGTATTTT
CASSLGDWGTDTQYF
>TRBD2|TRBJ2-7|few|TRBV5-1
TGCGCCAGCAGCTTGGCTACTCGTTCGCGGGAGCCCTACGAGCAGTACTTC
CASSLATRSREPYEQYF
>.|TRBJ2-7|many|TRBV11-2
TGTGCCAGCAGCTTAGTGGGGCGGACCTACGAGCAGTACTTC
CASSLVGRTYEQYF
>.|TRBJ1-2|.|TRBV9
TGTGCCAGCAGCGATCAAAACTTCTATGGCTACACCTTC
CASSDQNFYGYTF
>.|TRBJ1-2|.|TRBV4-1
TGCGCCAGCAGCCAAGAGCCAAGGGCGGTCACCTATGGCTACACCTTC
CASSQEPRAVTYGYTF
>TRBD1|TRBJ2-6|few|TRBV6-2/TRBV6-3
TGTGCCAGCAGTTACTTCGGGACAGCCAGCGTCCTGACTTTC
CASSYFGTASVLTF
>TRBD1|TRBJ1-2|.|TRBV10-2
TGCGCCAGCAGGGACAGGACAACTGATGGCTACACCTTC
CASRDRTTDGYTF
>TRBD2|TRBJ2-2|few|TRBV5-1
TGCGCCAGCAGACCCGGACTAGTCCCTAACACCAGGGAGCTGTTTTTT
CASRPGLVPNTRELFF
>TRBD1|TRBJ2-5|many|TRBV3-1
TGTGCCAGCACCCGGGGGAGCGGGACAGGGGAGACCCAGTACTTC
CASTRGSGTGETQYF
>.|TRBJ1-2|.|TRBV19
TGTGCCAGTCGACGCCGGGGGGCTGATGGCTACACCTTC
CASRRRGADGYTF
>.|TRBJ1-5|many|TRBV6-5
TGTGCCAGCAGTTACTCGAAGGCAGAATTCAATCAGCCCCAGCATTTT
CASSYSKAEFNQPQHF
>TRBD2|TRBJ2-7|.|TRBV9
TGTGCCAGCAGCGCTAGCGGGGACCCCACCTACGAGCAGTACTTC
CASSASGDPTYEQYF
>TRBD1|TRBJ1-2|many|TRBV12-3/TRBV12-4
TGTGCCAGCAGGGAACCTTACAGGGGAGGCTACACCTTC
CASREPYRGGYTF
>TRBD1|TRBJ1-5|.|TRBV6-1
TGTGCCAGCAGCGAGACAGGGATAGGCGGCAATCAGCCCCAGCATTTT
CASSETGIGGNQPQHF
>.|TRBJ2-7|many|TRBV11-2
TGTGCCAGCAGCTTAGAGCCGGGAAGCTCCTACGAGCAGTACTTC
CASSLEPGSSYEQYF
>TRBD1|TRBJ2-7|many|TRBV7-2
TGTGCCAGCAGCTTAGTTCGGGGACAGGGAAACGAGCAGTACTTC
CASSLVRGQGNEQYF
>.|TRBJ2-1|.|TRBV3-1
TGTGCCAGCACCGTTGCTAGCAATTCCTACAATGAGCAGTTCTTC
CASTVASNSYNEQFF
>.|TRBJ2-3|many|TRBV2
TGTGCCAGCAGTGAAGCGGGGGACACCTACACAGATACGCAGTATTTT
CASSEAGDTYTDTQYF
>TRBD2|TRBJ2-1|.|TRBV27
TGTGCCAGCAGTTCTAGCGGGGTCTACAATGAGCAGTTCTTC
CASSSSGVYNEQFF
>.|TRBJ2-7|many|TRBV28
TGTGCCAGCACCCTCATCCAGGGGGGGGGTTACGAGCAGTACTTC
CASTLIQGGGYEQYF
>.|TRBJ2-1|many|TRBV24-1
TGTGCCACCAGTGATTTCAAGGGAGATAGGCACAATGAGCAGTTCTTC
CATSDFKGDRHNEQFF
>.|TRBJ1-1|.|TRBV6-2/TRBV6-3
TGTGCCAGCAGTTACTTCCAGATGACTAAGAACACTGAAGCTTTCTTT
CASSYFQMTKNTEAFF
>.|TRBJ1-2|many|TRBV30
TGTGCCTGGAGTCTGAGGGGCCCGGACGGCTACACCTTC
CAWSLRGPDGYTF
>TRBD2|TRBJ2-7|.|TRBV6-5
TGTGCCAGCAGTTCGGACGGACTAGCGGGATCCTACGAGCAGTACTTC
CASSSDGLAGSYEQYF
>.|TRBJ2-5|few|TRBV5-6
TGTGCCAGCAGCTTAAAGGGCAACCAAGAGACCCAGTACTTC
CASSLKGNQETQYF
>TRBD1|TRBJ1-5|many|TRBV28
TGTGCCAGCAGTAAGTGGGACAGGGGGCCTTATCAGCCCCAGCATTTT
CASSKWDRGPYQPQHF
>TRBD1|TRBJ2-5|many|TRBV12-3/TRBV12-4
TGTGCCAGCAGCCCGGGGACAGGGGATGGGGAGACCCAGTACTTC
CASSPGTGDGETQYF
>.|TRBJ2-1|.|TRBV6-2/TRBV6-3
TGTGCCAGCAGTTACACCCCAGGGAATCTTCAGTTCTTC
CASSYTPGNLQFF
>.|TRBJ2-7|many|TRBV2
TGTGCCAGCCTACTGGACTCAACCTCCTACGAGCAGTACTTC
CASLLDSTSYEQYF
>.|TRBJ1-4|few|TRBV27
TGTGCCAGCAGTTCTCAAGATGAAAAACTGTTTTTT
CASSSQDEKLFF
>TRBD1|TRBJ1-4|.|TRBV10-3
TGTGCCATCAGTGGGGACAGTGAAAAACTGTTTTTT
CAISGDSEKLFF
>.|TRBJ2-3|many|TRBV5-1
TGCGCCAGCGCCCGGGACTCAGGCACAGATACGCAGTATTTT
CASARDSGTDTQYF
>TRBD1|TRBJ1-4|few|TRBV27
TGTGCCAGCCAAGACAGGGGCTCAACTAATGAAAAACTGTTTTTT
CASQDRGSTNEKLFF
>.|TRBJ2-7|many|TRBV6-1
TGTGCCAGCAGCCAGGGGATCTCCTACGAGCAGTACTTC
CASSQGISYEQYF
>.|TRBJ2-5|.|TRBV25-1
TGTGCCAGCAGTGACCCTACCCGCGGTGTCCAAGAGACCCAGTACTTC
CASSDPTRGVQETQYF
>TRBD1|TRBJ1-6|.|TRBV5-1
TGCGCCAGCAGCTGGGACAGCTGGAGCTCACCCCTCCACTTT
CASSWDSWSSPLHF
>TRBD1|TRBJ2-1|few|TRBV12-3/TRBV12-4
TGTGCCAGCAGGGAAGCCGGGACAGGGAATGAGCAGTTCTTC
CASREAGTGNEQFF
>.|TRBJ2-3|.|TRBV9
TGTGCCAGCAGCGTAGCGGTCTTCACAGATACGCAGTATTTT
CASSVAVFTDTQYF
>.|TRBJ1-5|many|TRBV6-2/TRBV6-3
TGTGCCAGCAGTTCAGGAGACGACGGGCAGCCCCAGCATTTT
CASSSGDDGQPQHF